A selection of T cell receptor beta chains follows, all from one sample in a study of T cell responses to AZD1222 COVID-19 vaccine. The method was immunoSEQ multiplex PCR; TCRdb's version includes in-frame clones alone and lacks a portion of them. This table holds some 140,000 clones, roughly 94% found once. The sequencing here drew on peripheral blood, taken on day 0 of AZD1222 vaccination. The receptors originated from an adult in good health. The conserved cysteine and the conserved F or W are not part of the CDR3 here.

J gene,V gene,CDR3 protein
TRBJ1-2,TRBV2,ASSGQTGANYGYT
TRBJ2-5,TRBV5-8,ASTWGGLETQY
TRBJ1-6,TRBV7-9,ASRPSGALNNSPLH
TRBJ2-3,TRBV3-1/TRBV3-2,ASSRKREGVGTDTQY
TRBJ1-5,TRBV10-2,ASSESPFGRGGNQPQH
TRBJ2-2,TRBV15,ATSTYWGSGGETGELF
TRBJ2-3,TRBV11-2,ASSFGGLAERDTQY
TRBJ2-7,TRBV7-6,ASSYRQGNEQY
TRBJ2-7,TRBV2,ASSDHRGSYEQY
TRBJ2-1,TRBV12-3/TRBV12-4,AMRGPNPDEQF
TRBJ1-1,TRBV7-3,ASRPGTVLVAPETEAF
TRBJ1-1,TRBV5-5,ASSLVGGVTEAF
TRBJ1-2,TRBV7-9,ASSLGGHSGVYGYT
TRBJ1-1,TRBV5-1,ASSLSAGRHTEAF
TRBJ2-7,TRBV14,ASSQAGQNYEQY
TRBJ1-2,TRBV21-1,ASSNGPPRT
TRBJ1-2,TRBV5-4,ASSPDRDRGPTFT
TRBJ1-1,TRBV5-1,ASSRSGTGSLNTEAF
TRBJ2-3,TRBV19,ASSERGVVTDTQY
TRBJ2-5,TRBV19,ASSNTGLRETQY
TRBJ2-5,TRBV18,ASSPPSSSGETQY
TRBJ2-5,TRBV7-2,ASSPTPGARTQY
TRBJ2-6,TRBV4-2,ASSQDLDSGANVLT
TRBJ2-7,TRBV19,ASSTAHPERLYEQY
TRBJ2-2,TRBV7-2,ASSLPTGGTGELF
TRBJ1-3,TRBV5-5,ASRTGDGNTIY
TRBJ1-6,TRBV12-3/TRBV12-4,ASTRDFNSPLH
TRBJ2-7,TRBV5-4,ASSLGRGGGYEQY
TRBJ1-2,TRBV7-2,ASSPRTVRDYGYT
TRBJ1-2,TRBV2,ATRTEMEGYT
TRBJ1-4,TRBV13,ASSPDSREKLF
TRBJ1-6,TRBV7-2,ASSLFAGANSPLH
TRBJ2-3,TRBV5-1,ASSSGGAVDTQY
TRBJ2-5,TRBV18,ASSPTGSGETQY
TRBJ1-2,TRBV2,ASRADRFGGYT